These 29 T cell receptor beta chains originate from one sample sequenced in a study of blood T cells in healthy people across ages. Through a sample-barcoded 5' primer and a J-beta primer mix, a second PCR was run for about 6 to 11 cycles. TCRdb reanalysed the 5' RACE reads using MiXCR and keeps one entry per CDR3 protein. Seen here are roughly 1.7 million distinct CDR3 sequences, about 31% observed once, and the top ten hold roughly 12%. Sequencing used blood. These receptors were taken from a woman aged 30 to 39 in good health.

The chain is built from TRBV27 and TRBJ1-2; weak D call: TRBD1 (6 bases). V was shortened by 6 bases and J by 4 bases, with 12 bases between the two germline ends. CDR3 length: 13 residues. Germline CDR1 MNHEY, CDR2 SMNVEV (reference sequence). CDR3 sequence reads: CASRPTGPYGYTF. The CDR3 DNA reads TGTGCCAGCAGACCGACAGGCCCCTATGGCTACACCTTC.

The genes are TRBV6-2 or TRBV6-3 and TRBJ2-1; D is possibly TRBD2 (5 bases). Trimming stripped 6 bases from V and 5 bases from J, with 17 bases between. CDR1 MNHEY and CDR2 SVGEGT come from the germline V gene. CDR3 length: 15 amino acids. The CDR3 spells CASSSIQRNHNEQFF. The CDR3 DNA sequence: TGTGCCAGCAGCTCGATCCAGCGGAATCACAATGAGCAGTTCTTC.

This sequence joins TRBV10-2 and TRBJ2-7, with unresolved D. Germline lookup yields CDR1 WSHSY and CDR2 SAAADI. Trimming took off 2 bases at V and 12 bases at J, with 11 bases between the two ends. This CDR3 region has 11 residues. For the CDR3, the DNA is TGCGCCAGCAGTGAGAATAGGATAAGGTACTTC. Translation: CASSENRIRYF.

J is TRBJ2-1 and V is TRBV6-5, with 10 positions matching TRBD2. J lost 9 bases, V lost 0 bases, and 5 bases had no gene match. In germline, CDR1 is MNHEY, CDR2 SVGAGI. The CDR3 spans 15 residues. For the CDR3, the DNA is TGTGCCAGCAGTTACTCGAGCGGGGGGGCGATTGAGCAGTTCTTC. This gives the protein CASSYSSGGAIEQFF.

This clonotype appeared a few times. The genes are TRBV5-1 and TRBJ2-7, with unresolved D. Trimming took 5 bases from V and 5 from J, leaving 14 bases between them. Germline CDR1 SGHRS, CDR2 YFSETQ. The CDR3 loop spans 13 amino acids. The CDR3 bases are TGCGCCAGCAGTTATCGGACCGACCACGAGCAGTACTTC. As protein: CASSYRTDHEQYF.

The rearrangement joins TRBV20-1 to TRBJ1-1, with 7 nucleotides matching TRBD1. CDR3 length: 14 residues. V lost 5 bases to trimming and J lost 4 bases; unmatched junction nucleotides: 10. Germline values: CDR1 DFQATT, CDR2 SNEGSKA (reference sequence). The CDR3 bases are TGCAGTGCTTGCTCCGGGACAGCGGGCACTGAAGCTTTCTTT. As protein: CSACSGTAGTEAFF.

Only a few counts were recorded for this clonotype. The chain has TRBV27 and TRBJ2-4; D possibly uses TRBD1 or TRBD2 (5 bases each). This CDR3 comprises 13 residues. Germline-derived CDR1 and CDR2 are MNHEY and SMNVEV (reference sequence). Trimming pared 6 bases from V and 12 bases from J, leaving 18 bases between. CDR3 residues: CASSWGPMGHQYF. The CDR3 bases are TGTGCCAGCAGCTGGGGACCAATGGGCCATCAGTACTTC.

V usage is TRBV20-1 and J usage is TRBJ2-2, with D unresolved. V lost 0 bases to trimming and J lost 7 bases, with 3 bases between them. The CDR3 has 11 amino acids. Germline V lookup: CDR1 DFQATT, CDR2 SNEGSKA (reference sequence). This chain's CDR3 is CSAREGGELFF. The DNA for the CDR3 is TGCAGTGCTAGAGAGGGCGGGGAGCTGTTTTTT.

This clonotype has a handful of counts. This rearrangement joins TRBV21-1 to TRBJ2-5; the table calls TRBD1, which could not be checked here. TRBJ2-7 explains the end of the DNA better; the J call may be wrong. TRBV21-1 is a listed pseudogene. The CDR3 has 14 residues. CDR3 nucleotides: TGTGCCAGGGCTTTTTTTGGGGACCTTAACGAGCAGTACTTC. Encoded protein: CARAFFGDLNEQYF.

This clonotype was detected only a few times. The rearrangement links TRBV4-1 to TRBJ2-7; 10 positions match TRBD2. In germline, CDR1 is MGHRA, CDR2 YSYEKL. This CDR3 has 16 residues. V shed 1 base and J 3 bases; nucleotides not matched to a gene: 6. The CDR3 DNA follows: TGCGCCAGCAGCCAAGCATTAGCGGGAGGTGGCTACGAGCAGTACTTC. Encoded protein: CASSQALAGGGYEQYF.

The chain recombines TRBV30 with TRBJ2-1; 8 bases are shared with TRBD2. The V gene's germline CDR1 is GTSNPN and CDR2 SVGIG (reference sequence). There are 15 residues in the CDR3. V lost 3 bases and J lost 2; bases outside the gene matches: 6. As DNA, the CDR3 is TGTGCCTGGAGCCCCCCCGGGGGGGCCTACAATGAGCAGTTCTTC. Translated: CAWSPPGGAYNEQFF.

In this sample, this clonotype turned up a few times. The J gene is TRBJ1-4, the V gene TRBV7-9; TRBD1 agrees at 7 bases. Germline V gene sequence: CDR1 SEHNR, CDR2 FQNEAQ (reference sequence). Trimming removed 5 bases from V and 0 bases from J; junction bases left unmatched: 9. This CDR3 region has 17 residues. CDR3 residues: CASSLGQEIATNEKLFF. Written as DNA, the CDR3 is TGTGCCAGCAGCCTCGGACAGGAGATTGCAACTAATGAAAAACTGTTTTTT.

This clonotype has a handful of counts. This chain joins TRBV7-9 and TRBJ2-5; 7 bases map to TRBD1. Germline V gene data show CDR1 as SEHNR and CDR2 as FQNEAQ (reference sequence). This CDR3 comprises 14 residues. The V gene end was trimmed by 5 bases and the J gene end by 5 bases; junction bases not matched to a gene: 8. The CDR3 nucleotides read TGTGCCAGCAGCACACAGGGGCCGGTGGAGACCCAGTACTTC. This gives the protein CASSTQGPVETQYF.

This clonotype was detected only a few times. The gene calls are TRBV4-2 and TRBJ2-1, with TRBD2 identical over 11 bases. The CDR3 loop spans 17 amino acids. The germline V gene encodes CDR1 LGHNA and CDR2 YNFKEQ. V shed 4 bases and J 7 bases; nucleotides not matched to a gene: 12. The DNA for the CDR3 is TGTGCCAGCAGCCTGCACTTAGCGGGGGGGCCTGAAAATGAGCAGTTCTTC. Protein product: CASSLHLAGGPENEQFF.

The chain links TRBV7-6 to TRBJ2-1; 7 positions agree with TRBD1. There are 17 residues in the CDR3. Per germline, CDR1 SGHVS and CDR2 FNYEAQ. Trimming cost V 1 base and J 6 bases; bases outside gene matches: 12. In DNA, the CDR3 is TGTGCCAGCAGCTTAGTGGGGCCCCCGGCAGGGGGCAATGAGCAGTTCTTC. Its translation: CASSLVGPPAGGNEQFF.

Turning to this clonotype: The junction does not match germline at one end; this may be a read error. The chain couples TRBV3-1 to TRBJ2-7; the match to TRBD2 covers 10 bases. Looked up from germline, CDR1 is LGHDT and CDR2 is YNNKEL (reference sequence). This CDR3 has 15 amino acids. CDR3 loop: CASSPSGSPPYERYF. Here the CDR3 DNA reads TGTGCCAGCAGCCCTAGCGGGAGTCCCCCCTACGAGCGGTACTTC.

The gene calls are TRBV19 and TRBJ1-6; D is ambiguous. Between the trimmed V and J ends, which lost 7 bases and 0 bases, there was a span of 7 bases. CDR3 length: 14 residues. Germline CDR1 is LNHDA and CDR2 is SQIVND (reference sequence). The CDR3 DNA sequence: TGTGCCAGTATCGGGAACTCCTATAATTCACCCCTCCACTTT. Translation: CASIGNSYNSPLHF.

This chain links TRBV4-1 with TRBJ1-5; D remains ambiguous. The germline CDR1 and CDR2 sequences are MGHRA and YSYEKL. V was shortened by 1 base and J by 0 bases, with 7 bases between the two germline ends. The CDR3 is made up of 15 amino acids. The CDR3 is CASSQASFSNQPQHF. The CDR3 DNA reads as TGCGCCAGCAGCCAAGCGAGTTTTAGCAATCAGCCCCAGCATTTT.

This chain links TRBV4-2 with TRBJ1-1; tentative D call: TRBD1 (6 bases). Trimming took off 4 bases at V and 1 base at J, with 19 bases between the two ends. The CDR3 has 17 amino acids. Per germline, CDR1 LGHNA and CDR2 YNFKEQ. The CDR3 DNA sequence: TGTGCCAGCAGCCGAACTCCTAACTCCAGGGGGAACACTGAAGCTTTCTTT. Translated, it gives CASSRTPNSRGNTEAFF.

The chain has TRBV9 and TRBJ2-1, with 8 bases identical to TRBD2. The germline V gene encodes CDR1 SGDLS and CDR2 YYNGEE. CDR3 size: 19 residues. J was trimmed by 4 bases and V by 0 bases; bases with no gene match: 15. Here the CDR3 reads CASSVEYWGRSGGYNEQFF. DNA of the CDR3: TGTGCCAGCAGCGTAGAGTACTGGGGTCGGAGCGGGGGTTACAATGAGCAGTTCTTC. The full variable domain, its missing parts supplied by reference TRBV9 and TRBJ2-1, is DSGVTQTPKHLITATGQRVTLRCSPRSGDLSVYWYQQSLDQGLQFLIQYYNGEERAKGNILERFSAQQFPDLHSELNLSSLELGDSALYFCASSVEYWGRSGGYNEQFFGPGTRLTVL.

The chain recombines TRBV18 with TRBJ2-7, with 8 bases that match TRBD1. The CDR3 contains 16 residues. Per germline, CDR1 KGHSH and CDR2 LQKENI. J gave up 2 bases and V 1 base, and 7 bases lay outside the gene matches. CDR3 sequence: CASSPRATGDPYEQYF. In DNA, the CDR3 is TGTGCCAGCTCACCACGGGCGACAGGGGATCCCTACGAGCAGTACTTC.

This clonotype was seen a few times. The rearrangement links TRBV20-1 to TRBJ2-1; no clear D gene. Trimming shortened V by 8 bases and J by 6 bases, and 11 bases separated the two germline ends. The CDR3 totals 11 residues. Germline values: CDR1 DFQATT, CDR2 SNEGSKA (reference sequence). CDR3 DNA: TGCAGTAGCTTTTATGGCAATGAGCAGTTCTTC. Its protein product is CSSFYGNEQFF.

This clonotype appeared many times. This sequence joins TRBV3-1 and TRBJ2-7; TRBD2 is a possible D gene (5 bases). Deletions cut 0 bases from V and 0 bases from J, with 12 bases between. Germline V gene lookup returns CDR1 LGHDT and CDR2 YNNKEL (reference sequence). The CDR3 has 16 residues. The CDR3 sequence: CASSQDPGRASYEQYF. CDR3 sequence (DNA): TGTGCCAGCAGCCAAGATCCGGGAAGGGCCTCCTACGAGCAGTACTTC.

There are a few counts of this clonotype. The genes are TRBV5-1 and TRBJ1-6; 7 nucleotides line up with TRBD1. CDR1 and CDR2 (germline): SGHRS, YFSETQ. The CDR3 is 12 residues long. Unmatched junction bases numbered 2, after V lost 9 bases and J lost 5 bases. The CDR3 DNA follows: TGCGCCACCAGGGGGGATAATTCACCCCTCCACTTT. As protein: CATRGDNSPLHF.

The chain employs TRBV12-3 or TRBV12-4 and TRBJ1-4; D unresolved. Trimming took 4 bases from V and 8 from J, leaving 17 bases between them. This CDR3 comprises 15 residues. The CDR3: CASSSRNLPTEKLFF. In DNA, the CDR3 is TGTGCCAGCAGTTCCAGAAATTTACCGACAGAAAAACTGTTTTTT.

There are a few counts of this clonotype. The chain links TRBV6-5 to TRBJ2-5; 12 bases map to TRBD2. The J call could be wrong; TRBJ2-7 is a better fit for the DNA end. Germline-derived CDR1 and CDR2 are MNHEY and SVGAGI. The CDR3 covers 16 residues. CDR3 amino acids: CASSPLRLAGVNEQYF. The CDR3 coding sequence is TGTGCCAGCAGTCCTCTCCGACTAGCGGGAGTTAACGAGCAGTACTTC.

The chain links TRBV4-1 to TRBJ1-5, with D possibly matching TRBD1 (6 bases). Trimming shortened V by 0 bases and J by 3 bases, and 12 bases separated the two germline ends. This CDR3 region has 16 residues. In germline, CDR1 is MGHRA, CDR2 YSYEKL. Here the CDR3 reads CASSQDQAGANQPQHF. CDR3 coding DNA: TGCGCCAGCAGCCAAGATCAGGCAGGGGCCAATCAGCCCCAGCATTTT.

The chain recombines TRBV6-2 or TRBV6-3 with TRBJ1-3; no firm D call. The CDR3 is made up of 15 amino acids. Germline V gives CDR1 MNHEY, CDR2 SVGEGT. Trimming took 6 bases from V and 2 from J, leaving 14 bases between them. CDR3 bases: TGTGCCAGCAGCCCCGGGTCGGCCCCTGGAAACACCATATATTTT. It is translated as CASSPGSAPGNTIYF.

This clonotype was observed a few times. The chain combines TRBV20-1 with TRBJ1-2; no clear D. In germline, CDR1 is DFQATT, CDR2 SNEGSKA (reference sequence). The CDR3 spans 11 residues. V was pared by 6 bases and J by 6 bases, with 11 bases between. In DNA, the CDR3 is TGCAGTGCCAGTGACGGGGATGGCTACACCTTC. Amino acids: CSASDGDGYTF.